This TCR beta chain was sequenced in a study of cytomegalovirus exposure and HLA in healthy donors. Study summary: The 110 or so validation repertoires used a platform that matched the one used for the approximately 690 first-cohort repertoires, as a later analysis reported. Regarding the study as a whole: TCR beta chains numbering 150 to 200 were designated cytomegalovirus-associated.

Profiling relied on immunoSEQ multiplex PCR, and the TCRdb table lists in-frame clones only, not all of them. The data hold approximately 46,000 clones, with around 91% observed a single time. As regards this clone: Its antigen is unidentified.

This CDR3 spans 14 amino acids. V was pared by 4 bases and J by 2 bases, with 12 bases between. Germline assignment: CDR1 SGHRS and CDR2 YFSETQ. This receptor was identified in a man between 18 and 29 years old in good health and CMV-seronegative. The sample comprised PBMCs. The rearrangement links TRBV5-1 to TRBJ2-5, with D maybe TRBD1 (5 bases). CDR3 region: CASSPRTTQETQYF. The DNA for the CDR3 is TGCGCCAGCAGCCCGCGGACAACACAAGAGACCCAGTACTTC.